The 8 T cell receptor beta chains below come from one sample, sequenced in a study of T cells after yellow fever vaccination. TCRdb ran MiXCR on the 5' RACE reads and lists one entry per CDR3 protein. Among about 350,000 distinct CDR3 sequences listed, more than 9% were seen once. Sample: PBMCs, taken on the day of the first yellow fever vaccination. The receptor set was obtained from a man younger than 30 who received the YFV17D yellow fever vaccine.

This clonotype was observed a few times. DNA for the CDR3: TGCGCCAGCAGCCAACGACTGGACAGGGACGACTATGGCTACACCTTC. This translates into CASSQRLDRDDYGYTF. The chain has TRBV4-3 and TRBJ1-2; 8 bases are shared with TRBD1. The ends lost 2 bases at V and 3 bases at J; junction bases unmatched: 8. The germline V gene encodes CDR1 LGHNA and CDR2 YSLEER. This CDR3 region has 16 residues.

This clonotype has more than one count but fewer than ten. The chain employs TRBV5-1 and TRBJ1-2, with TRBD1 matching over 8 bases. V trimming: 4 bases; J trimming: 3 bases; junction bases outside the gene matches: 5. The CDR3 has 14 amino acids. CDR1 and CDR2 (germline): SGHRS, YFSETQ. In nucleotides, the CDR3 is TGCGCCAGCAGCCGGGGACAGGAAGACTATGGCTACACCTTC. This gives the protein CASSRGQEDYGYTF.

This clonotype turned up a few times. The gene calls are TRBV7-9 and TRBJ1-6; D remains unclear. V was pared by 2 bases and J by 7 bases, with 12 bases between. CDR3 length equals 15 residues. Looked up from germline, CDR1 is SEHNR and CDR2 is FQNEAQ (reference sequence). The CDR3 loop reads CASSLFRVGNSPLHF. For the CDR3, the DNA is TGTGCCAGCAGCTTATTCCGGGTCGGGAATTCACCCCTCCACTTT.

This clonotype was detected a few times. The CDR3 is CASSLDWGQVNTEAFF. Written as DNA, the CDR3 is TGTGCCAGCAGCTTGGATTGGGGACAGGTGAACACTGAAGCTTTCTTT. This chain connects TRBV5-5 to TRBJ1-1; 8 bases are shared with TRBD1. V was pared by 0 bases and J by 0 bases, with 4 bases of the junction left unmatched. The germline V gene has CDR1 SGHKS and CDR2 YYEKEE (reference sequence). The CDR3 length is 16 residues.

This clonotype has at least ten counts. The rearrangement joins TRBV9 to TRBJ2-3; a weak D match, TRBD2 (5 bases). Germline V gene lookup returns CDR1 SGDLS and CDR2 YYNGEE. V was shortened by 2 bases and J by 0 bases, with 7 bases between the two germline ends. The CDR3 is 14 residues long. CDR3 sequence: CASSVLASTDTQYF. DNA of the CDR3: TGTGCCAGCAGCGTTTTAGCGAGCACAGATACGCAGTATTTT.

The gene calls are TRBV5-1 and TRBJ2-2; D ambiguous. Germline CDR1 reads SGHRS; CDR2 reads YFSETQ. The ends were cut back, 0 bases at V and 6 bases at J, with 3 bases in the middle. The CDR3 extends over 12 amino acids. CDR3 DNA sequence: TGCGCCAGCAGCTTGGACTCCGGGGAGCTGTTTTTT. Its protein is CASSLDSGELFF. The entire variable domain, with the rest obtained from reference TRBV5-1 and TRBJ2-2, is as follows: KAGVTQTPRYLIKTRGQQVTLSCSPISGHRSVSWYQQTPGQGLQFLFEYFSETQRNKGNFPGRFSGRQFSNSRSEMNVSTLELGDSALYLCASSLDSGELFFGEGSRLTVL.

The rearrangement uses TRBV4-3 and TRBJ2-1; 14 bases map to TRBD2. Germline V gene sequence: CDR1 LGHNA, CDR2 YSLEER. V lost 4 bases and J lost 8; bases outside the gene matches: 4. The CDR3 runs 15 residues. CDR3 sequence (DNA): TGCGCCAGCAGCCGGGGACTAGCGGGGGCGGATGAGCAGTTCTTC. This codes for CASSRGLAGADEQFF.

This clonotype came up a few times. The CDR3 region is CSVVSGSEQYV. DNA for the CDR3: TGCAGCGTTGTTTCCGGGTCCGAGCAGTACGTC. The chain combines TRBV29-1 with TRBJ2-7; D gene uncertain. Trimming took 4 bases from V and 6 from J, leaving 10 bases between them. The CDR3 extends over 11 amino acids. Germline V CDR1 and CDR2: SQVTM, ANQGSEA.